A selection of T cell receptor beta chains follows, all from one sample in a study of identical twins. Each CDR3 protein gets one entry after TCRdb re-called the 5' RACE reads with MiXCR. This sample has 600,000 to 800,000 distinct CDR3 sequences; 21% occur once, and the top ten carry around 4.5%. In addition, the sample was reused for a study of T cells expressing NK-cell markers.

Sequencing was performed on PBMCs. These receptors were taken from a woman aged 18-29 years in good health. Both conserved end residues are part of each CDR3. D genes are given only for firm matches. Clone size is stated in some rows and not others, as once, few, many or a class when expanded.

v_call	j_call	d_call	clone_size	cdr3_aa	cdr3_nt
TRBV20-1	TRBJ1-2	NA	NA	CSARLTGTANYGYTF	TGCAGTGCTAGGCTTACAGGGACGGCTAACTATGGCTACACCTTC
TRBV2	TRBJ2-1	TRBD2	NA	CATQFGGGYNEQFF	TGTGCCACTCAATTTGGGGGGGGCTACAATGAGCAGTTCTTC
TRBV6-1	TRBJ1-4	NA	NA	CASSRTDTRDNEKLFF	TGTGCCAGCAGTCGGACAGACACCCGCGATAATGAAAAACTGTTTTTT
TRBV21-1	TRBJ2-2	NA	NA	CARKWGVRLAGGVHRELFF	TGTGCCAGAAAATGGGGGGTGAGACTAGCGGGAGGGGTACACCGGGAGCTGTTTTTT
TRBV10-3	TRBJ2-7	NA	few	CAIGAGQTTYEQYF	TGTGCCATCGGGGCGGGACAAACGACCTACGAGCAGTACTTC
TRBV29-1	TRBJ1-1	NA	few	CSVEWSNILNTEAFF	TGCAGCGTTGAATGGTCAAATATTTTGAACACTGAAGCTTTCTTT
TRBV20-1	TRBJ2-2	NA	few	CSARTGTRGGELFF	TGCAGTGCCAGGACCGGGACTCGGGGCGGGGAGCTGTTTTTT
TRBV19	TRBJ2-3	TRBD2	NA	CASTPRPTSGRPYTQYF	TGTGCCAGTACCCCCCGGCCCACTAGCGGGAGGCCCTATACGCAGTATTTT
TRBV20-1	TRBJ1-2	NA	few	CTSARGNGYGYTF	TGCACCTCCGCGCGGGGTAATGGCTATGGCTACACCTTC
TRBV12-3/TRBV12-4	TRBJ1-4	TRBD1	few	CASSLGQGPFEKLFF	TGTGCCAGCAGTCTAGGACAGGGACCATTTGAAAAACTGTTTTTT
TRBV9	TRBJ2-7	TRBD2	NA	CASSVGLAAVYEQYF	TGTGCCAGCAGCGTAGGTCTAGCGGCAGTCTACGAGCAGTACTTC
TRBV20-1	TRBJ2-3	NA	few	CSAREDGFGTDTQYF	TGCAGTGCTAGAGAGGACGGGTTTGGCACAGATACGCAGTATTTT
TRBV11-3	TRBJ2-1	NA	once	CASSLGLGGGDNEQFF	TGTGCCAGCAGCTTAGGCCTGGGGGGAGGCGACAATGAGCAGTTCTTC
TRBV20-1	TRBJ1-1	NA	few	CSALWGSTEAFF	TGCAGTGCCCTGTGGGGGAGCACTGAAGCTTTCTTT
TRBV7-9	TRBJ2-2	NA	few	CASSPGAFYTGELFF	TGTGCCAGCAGCCCCGGAGCGTTCTACACCGGGGAGCTGTTTTTT
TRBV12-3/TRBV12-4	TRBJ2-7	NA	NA	CASSLGGPPYEQYF	TGTGCCAGCAGTTTAGGGGGACCTCCCTACGAGCAGTACTTC